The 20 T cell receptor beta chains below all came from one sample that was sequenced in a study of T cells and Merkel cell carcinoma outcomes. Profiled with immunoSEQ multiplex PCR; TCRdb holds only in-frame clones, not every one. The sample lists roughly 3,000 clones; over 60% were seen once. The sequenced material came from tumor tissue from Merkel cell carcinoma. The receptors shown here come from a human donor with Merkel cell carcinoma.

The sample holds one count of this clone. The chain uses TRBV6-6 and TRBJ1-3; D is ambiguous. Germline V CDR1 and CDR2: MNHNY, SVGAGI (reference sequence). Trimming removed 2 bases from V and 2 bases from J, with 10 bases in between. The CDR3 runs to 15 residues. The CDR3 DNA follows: TGTGCCAGCAGTTACGGACTTGAACCTGGAAACACCATATATTTT. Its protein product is CASSYGLEPGNTIYF.

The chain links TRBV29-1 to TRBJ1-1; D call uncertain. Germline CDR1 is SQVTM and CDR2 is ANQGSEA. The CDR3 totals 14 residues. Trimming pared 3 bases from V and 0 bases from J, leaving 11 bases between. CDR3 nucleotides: TGCAGCGTTGACCTATTAGCAATGAACACTGAAGCTTTCTTT. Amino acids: CSVDLLAMNTEAFF.

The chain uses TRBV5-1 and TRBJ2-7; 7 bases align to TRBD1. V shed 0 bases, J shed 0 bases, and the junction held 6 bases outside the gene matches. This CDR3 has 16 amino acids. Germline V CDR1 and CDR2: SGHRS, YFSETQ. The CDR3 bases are TGCGCCAGCAGCTTGGAGGGTTGGGACAGCTCCTACGAGCAGTACTTC. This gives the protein CASSLEGWDSSYEQYF.

CDR3 nucleotide sequence: TGCAGCGTGGGAAGCGGCGATGAGCAGTTCTTC. It codes for CSVGSGDEQFF. The J gene is TRBJ2-1, the V gene TRBV29-1; TRBD2 is a possible D gene (5 bases). The V end was cut by 6 bases, the J end by 8 bases, with 11 bases between. CDR1 is SQVTM, CDR2 ANQGSEA, per germline. This CDR3 has 11 amino acids.

CDR3 sequence (DNA): TGCGCCAGCAGCGGAGCCGGGACAGGGTTTTTCGGGGAGCTGTTTTTT. This sequence encodes CASSGAGTGFFGELFF. The rearrangement joins TRBV5-1 to TRBJ2-2, with 9 bases aligning to TRBD1. V trimming: 4 bases; J trimming: 7 bases; junction bases outside the gene matches: 11. The CDR3 runs to 16 residues. Per germline, CDR1 SGHRS and CDR2 YFSETQ.

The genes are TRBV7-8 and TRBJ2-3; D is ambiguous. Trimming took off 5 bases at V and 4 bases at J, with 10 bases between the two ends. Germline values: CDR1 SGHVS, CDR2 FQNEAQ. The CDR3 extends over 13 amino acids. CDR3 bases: TGTGCCAGCAGCATGGACCTTTCAGATACGCAGTATTTT. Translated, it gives CASSMDLSDTQYF.

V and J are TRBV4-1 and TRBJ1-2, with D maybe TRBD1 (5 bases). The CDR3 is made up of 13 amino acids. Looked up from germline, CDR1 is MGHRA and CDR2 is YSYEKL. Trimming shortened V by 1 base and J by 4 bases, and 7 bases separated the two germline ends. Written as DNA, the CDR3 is TGCGCCAGCAGCCAAGTGGGGCCCTATGGCTACACCTTC. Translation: CASSQVGPYGYTF.

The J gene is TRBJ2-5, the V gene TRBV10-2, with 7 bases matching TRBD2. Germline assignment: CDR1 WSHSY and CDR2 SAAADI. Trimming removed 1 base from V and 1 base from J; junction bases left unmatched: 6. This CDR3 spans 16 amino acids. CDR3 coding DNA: TGCGCCAGCAGTGAGTTGAGCGGGGCCATCCAAGAGACCCAGTACTTC. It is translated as CASSELSGAIQETQYF.

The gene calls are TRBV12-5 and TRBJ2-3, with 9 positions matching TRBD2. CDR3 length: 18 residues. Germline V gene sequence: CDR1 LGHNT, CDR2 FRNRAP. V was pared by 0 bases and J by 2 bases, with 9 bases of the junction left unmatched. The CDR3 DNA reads TGTGCTAGTGGTTTGGTACGCATAGCGGGGGAACCCACAGATACGCAGTATTTT. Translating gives CASGLVRIAGEPTDTQYF. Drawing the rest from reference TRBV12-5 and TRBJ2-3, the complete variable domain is DARVTQTPRHKVTEMGQEVTMRCQPILGHNTVFWYRQTMMQGLELLAYFRNRAPLDDSGMPKDRFSAEMPDATLATLKIQPSEPRDSAVYFCASGLVRIAGEPTDTQYFGPGTRLTVL.

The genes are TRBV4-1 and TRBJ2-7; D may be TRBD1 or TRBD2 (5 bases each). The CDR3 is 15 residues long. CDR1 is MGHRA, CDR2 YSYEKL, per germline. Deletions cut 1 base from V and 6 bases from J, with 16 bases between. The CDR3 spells CASSQGGWGRGEQYF. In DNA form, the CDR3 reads TGCGCCAGCAGCCAAGGGGGGTGGGGTCGGGGCGAGCAGTACTTC.

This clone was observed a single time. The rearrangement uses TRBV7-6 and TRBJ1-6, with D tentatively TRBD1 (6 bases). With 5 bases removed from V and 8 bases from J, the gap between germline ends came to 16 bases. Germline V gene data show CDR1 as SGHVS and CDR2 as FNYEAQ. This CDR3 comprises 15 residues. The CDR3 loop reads CASSISTGGDSPLHF. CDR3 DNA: TGTGCCAGCAGCATCTCGACAGGAGGGGATTCACCCCTCCACTTT.

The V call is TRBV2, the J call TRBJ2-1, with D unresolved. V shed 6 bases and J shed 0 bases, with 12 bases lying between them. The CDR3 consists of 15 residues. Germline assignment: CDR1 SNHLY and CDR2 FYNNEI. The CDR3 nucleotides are TGTGCCAGCAGCTCACCAACGGGCTCCTACAATGAGCAGTTCTTC. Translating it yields CASSSPTGSYNEQFF.

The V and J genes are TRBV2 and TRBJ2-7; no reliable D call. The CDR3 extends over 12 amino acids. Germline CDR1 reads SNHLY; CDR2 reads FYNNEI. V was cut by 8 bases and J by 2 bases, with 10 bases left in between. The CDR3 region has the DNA TGTGCCAGCCGGATAGTTCCCTACGAGCAGTACTTC. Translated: CASRIVPYEQYF.

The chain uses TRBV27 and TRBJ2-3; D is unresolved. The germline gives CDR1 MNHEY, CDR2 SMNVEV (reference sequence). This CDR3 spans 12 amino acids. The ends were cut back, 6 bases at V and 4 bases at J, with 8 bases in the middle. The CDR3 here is CASSVPPDTQYF. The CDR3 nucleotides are TGTGCCAGCAGCGTACCCCCAGATACGCAGTATTTT.

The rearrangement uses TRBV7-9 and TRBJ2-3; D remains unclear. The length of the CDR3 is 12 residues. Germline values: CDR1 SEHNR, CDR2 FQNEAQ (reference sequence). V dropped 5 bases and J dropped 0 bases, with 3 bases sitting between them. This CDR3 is CASSQSTDTQYF. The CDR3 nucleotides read TGTGCCAGCAGCCAAAGCACAGATACGCAGTATTTT.

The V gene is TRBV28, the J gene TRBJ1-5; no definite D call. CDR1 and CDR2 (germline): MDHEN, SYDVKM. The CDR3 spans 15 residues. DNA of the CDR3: TGTGCAACGGGAGGGCTGGACTATAGCAATCAGCCCCAGCATTTT. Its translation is CATGGLDYSNQPQHF. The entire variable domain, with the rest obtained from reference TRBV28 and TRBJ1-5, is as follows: DVKVTQSSRYLVKRTGEKVFLECVQDMDHENMFWYRQDPGLGLRLIYFSYDVKMKEKGDIPEGYSVSREKKERFSLILESASTNQTSMYLCATGGLDYSNQPQHFGDGTRLSIL.

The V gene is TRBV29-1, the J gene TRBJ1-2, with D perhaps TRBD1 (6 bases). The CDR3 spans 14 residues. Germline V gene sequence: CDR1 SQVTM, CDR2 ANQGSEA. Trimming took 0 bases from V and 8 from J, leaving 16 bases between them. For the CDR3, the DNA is TGCAGCGTTGAAGACGGGAACAGGGCTACCGGCTACACCTTC. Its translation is CSVEDGNRATGYTF.

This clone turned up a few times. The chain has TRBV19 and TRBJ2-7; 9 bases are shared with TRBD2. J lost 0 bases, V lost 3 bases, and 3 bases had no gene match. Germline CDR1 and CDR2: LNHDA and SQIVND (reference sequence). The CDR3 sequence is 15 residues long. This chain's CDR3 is CASSIVAGDSYEQYF. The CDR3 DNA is TGTGCCAGTAGTATTGTAGCGGGGGACTCCTACGAGCAGTACTTC.

Written as DNA, the CDR3 is TGCGCCAGCAGCTTAGGACAGGGATCCTACGAGCAGTACTTC. Translating it yields CASSLGQGSYEQYF. This chain joins TRBV5-1 and TRBJ2-7; 8 bases align to TRBD1. The CDR3 runs to 14 residues. CDR1 SGHRS and CDR2 YFSETQ come from the germline V gene. Losses at the gene ends were 2 bases for V and 1 base for J; bases not matched to a gene: 2.

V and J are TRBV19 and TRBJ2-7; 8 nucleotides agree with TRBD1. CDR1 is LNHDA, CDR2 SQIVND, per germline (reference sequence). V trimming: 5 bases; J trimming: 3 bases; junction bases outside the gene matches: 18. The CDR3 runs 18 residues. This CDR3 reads CASSSRLDRARGNYEQYF. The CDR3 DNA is TGTGCCAGTAGTTCCCGACTGGACAGGGCCCGAGGTAACTACGAGCAGTACTTC.